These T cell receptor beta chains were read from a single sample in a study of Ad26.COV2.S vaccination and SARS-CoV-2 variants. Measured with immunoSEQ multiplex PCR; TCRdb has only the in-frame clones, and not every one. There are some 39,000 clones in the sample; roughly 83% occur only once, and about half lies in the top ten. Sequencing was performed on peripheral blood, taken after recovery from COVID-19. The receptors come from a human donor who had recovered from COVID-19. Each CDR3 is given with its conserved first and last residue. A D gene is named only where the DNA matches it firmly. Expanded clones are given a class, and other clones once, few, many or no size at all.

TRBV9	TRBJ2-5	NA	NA	TGTGCCAGCAGCGCGGACAGAGGAGAGACCCAGTACTTC	CASSADRGETQYF
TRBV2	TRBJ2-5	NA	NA	TGTGCCAGCAGTGAAGGGGAGACCCAGTACTTC	CASSEGETQYF
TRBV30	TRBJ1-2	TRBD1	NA	TGTGCCTGGACCTCTGCAACAGGGGGAAACTATGGCTACACCTTC	CAWTSATGGNYGYTF
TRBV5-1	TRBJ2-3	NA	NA	TGCGCCAGCAGCTTGCGGGGGCATCCTACAGATACGCAGTATTTT	CASSLRGHPTDTQYF
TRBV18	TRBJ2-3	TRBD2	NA	TGTGCCAGCTCACCTCAAGCGGGGGGGGCAGATACGCAGTATTTT	CASSPQAGGADTQYF
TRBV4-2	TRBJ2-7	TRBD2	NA	TGTGCCAGCAGCCAAGATCCATCTCAGTCGGGGGGCGAGCAGTACTTC	CASSQDPSQSGGEQYF
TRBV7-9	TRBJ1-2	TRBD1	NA	TGTGCCAGCAGCTTATCTTACGGGACAGCCTATGGCTACACCTTC	CASSLSYGTAYGYTF
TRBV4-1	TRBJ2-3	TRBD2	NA	TGCGCCAGCAGCCAAGGTGGACTAGCGGGGGGCGGTACGCAGTATTTT	CASSQGGLAGGGTQYF
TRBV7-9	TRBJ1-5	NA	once	TGTGCCAGCAGTTCGGGGGTTCGGAATCAGCCCCAGCATTTT	CASSSGVRNQPQHF
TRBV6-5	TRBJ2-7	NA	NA	TGTGCCAGCAAATCCGGGTACGAGCAGTACTTC	CASKSGYEQYF
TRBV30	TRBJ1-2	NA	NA	TGTGCCTGGAGTGCGGACGGGGGTTTTAACTATGGCTACACCTTC	CAWSADGGFNYGYTF
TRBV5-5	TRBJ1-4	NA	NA	TGTGCCAGCAGCTTTACGACGAGGGAAAAACTGTTTTTT	CASSFTTREKLFF
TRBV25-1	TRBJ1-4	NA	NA	TGTGCCAGCAGCCCCCGGGACCCGAATGAAAAACTGTTTTTT	CASSPRDPNEKLFF
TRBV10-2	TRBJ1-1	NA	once	TGCGCCAGCAAACCCGGGGGCACTGAAGCTTTCTTT	CASKPGGTEAFF
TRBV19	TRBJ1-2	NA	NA	TGTGCCAGTACCCACAGGGAGAGCGGCTACACCTTC	CASTHRESGYTF
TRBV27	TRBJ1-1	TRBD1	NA	TGTGCCAGCAGTTTAGCGGACAGGGGGACTGAAGCTTTCTTT	CASSLADRGTEAFF
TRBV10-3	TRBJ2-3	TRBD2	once	TGTGCCATCACGGGGGGGCGGACAGATACGCAGTATTTT	CAITGGRTDTQYF
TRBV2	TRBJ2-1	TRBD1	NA	TGTGCCAGCAGTGAAGGACAGGGGAATAATGAGCAGTTCTTC	CASSEGQGNNEQFF
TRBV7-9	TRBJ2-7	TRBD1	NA	TGTGCCAGCAGTCGTTGGGACAGGGGGCCCTACGAGCAGTACTTC	CASSRWDRGPYEQYF
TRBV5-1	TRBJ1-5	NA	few	TGCGCCAGCAGCTTAATAGGGGGGGACAATCAGCCCCAGCATTTT	CASSLIGGDNQPQHF
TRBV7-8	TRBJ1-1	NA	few	TGTGCCAGCAGCTTAGCGGGCACGGGATTCTCTGAAGCTTTCTTT	CASSLAGTGFSEAFF
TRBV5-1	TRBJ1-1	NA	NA	TGCGCCAGCAGCTTTTCAGGGAACACTGAAGCTTTCTTT	CASSFSGNTEAFF
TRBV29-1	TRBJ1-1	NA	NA	TGCAGCGTTGGAAGTCTGTCGGGGACTGAAGCTTTCTTT	CSVGSLSGTEAFF
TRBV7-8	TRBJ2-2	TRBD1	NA	TGTGCCAGCAGCTTAGTGAGGGGGCAGGCCGGGGAGCTGTTTTTT	CASSLVRGQAGELFF
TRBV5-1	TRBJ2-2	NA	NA	TGCGCCAGCAGGTCCGGGACACTTAACACCGGGGAGCTGTTTTTT	CASRSGTLNTGELFF